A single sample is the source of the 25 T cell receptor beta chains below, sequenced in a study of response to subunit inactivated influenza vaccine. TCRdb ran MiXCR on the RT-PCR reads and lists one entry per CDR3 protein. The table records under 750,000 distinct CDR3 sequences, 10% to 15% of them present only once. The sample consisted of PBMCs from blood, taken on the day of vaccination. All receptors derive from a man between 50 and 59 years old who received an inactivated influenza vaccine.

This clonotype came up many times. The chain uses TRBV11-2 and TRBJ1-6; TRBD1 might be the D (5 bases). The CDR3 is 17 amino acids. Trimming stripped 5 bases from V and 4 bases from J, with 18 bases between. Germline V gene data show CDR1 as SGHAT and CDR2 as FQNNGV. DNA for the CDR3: TGTGCCAGCAGCCGTGATTTGCCGGGACGGTATAATTCACCCCTCCACTTT. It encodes CASSRDLPGRYNSPLHF.

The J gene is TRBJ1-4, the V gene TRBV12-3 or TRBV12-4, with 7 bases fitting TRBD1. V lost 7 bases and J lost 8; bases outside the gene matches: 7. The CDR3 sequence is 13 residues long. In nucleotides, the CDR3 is TGTGCCAGCAAAAACAGGGGTGGCGAAAAACTGTTTTTT. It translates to CASKNRGGEKLFF.

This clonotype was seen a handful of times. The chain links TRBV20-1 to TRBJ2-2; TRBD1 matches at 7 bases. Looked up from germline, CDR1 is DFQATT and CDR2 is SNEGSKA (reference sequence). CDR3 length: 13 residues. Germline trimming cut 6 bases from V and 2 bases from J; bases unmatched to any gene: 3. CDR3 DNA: TGCAGTGCCGGGACAGCTAACACCGGGGAGCTGTTTTTT. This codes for CSAGTANTGELFF.

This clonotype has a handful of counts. The CDR3 loop is CASSLGRTANTEAFF. In DNA, the CDR3 is TGTGCCAGCAGCTTAGGCAGGACAGCGAACACTGAAGCTTTCTTT. The genes are TRBV7-9 and TRBJ1-1, with D possibly TRBD1 on 6 matching bases. Germline loops: CDR1 SEHNR, CDR2 FQNEAQ (reference sequence). CDR3 length: 15 residues. Between the trimmed V and J ends, which lost 1 base and 1 base, there was a span of 10 bases. Filled out from reference TRBV7-9 and TRBJ1-1, the complete variable domain reads DTGVSQNPRHKITKRGQNVTFRCDPISEHNRLYWYRQTLGQGPEFLTYFQNEAQLEKSRLLSDRFSAERPKGSFSTLEIQRTEQGDSAMYLCASSLGRTANTEAFFGQGTRLTVV.

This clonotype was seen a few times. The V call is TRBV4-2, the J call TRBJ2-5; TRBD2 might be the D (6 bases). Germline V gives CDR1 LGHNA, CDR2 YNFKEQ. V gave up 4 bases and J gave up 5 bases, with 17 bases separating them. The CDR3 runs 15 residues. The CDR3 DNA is TGTGCCAGCAGCCCGCGGGGTTACAGCAAGGAGACCCAGTACTTC. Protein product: CASSPRGYSKETQYF.

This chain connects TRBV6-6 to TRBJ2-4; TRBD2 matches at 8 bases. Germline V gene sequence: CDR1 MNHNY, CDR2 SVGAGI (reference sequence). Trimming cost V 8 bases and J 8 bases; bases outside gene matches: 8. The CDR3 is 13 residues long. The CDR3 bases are TGTGCCAGCCGAGCGGGAGAGATATACATTCAGTACTTC. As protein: CASRAGEIYIQYF.

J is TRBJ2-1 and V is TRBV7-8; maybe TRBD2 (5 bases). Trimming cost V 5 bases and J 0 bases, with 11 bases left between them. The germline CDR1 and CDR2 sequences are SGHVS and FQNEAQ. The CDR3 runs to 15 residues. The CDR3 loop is CASSLDWYSYNEQFF. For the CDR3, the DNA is TGTGCCAGCAGCCTGGACTGGTACTCCTACAATGAGCAGTTCTTC.

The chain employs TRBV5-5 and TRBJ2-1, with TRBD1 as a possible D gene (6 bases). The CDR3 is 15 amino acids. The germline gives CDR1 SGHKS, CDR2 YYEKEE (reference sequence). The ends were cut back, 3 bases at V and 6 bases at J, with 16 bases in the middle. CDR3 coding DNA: TGTGCCAGCAGCTGGGATGGACAGCGTACCAATGAGCAGTTCTTC. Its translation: CASSWDGQRTNEQFF.

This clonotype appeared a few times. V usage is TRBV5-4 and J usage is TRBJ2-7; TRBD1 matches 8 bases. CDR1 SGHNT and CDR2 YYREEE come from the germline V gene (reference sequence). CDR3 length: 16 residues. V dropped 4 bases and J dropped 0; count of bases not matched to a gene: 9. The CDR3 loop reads CASSPGQEPSSYEQYF. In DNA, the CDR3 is TGTGCCAGCAGCCCGGGACAGGAACCTAGCTCCTACGAGCAGTACTTC.

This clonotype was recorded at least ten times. DNA of the CDR3: TGCAGTGCTAGTCCGGGCCGACAGGGCGAAAAACTGTTTTTT. The encoded protein is CSASPGRQGEKLFF. The chain couples TRBV20-1 to TRBJ1-4; 7 bases align to TRBD1. Germline V gene data show CDR1 as DFQATT and CDR2 as SNEGSKA (reference sequence). Losses at the gene ends were 3 bases for V and 8 bases for J; bases not matched to a gene: 9. The CDR3 is made up of 14 amino acids.

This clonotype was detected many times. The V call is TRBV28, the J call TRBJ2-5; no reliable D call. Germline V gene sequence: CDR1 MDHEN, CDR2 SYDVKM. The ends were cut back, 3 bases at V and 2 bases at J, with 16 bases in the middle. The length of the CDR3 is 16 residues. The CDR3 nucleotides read TGTGCCAGCAGTTTGTCGTGGTTGGGCATTCAAGAGACCCAGTACTTC. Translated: CASSLSWLGIQETQYF.

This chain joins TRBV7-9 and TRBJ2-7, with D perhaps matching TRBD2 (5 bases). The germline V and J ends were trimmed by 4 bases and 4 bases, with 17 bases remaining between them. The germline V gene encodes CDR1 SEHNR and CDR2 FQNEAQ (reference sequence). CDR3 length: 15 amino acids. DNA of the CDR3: TGTGCCAGCAGCTACGGAGTAGCGACCGTTTACGAGCAGTACTTC. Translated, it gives CASSYGVATVYEQYF. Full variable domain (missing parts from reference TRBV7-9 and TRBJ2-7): DTGVSQNPRHKITKRGQNVTFRCDPISEHNRLYWYRQTLGQGPEFLTYFQNEAQLEKSRLLSDRFSAERPKGSFSTLEIQRTEQGDSAMYLCASSYGVATVYEQYFGPGTRLTVT.

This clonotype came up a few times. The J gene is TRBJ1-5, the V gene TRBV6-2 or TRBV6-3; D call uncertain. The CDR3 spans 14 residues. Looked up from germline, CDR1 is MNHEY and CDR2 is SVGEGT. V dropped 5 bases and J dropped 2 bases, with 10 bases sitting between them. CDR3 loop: CASSLSVRNQPQHF. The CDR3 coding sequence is TGTGCCAGCAGTCTCTCCGTTCGCAATCAGCCCCAGCATTTT.

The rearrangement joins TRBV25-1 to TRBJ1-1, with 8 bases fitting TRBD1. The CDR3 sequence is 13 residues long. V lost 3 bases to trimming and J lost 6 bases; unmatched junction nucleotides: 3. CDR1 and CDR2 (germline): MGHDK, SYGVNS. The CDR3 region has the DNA TGTGCCAGCAGTGATCAGGGGGCCGCTGAAGCTTTCTTT. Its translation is CASSDQGAAEAFF.

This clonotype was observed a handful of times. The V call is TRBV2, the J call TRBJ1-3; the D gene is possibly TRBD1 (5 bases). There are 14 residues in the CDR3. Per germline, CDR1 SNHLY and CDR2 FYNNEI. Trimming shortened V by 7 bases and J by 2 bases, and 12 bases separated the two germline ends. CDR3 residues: CASNRGFTGNTIYF. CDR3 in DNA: TGTGCCAGCAATCGGGGCTTTACTGGAAACACCATATATTTT.

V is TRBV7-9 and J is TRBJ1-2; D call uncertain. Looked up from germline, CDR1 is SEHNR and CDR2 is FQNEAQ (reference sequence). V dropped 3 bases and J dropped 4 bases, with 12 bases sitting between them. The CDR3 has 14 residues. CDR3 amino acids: CASSLATDFYGYTF. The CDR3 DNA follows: TGTGCCAGCAGCTTGGCTACCGACTTCTATGGCTACACCTTC.

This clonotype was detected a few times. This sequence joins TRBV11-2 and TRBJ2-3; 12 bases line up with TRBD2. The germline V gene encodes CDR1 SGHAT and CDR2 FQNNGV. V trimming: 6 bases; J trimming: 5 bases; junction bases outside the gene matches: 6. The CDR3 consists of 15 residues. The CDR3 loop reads CASRLAGGRGDTQYF. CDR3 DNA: TGTGCCAGCAGACTAGCGGGGGGCCGCGGAGATACGCAGTATTTT.

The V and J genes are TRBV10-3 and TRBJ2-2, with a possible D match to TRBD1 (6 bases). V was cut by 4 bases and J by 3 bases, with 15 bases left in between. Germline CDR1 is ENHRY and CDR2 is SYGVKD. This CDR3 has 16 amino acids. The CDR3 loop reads CAISAEQGHYTGELFF. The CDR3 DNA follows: TGTGCCATCAGTGCGGAACAGGGACATTACACCGGGGAGCTGTTTTTT.

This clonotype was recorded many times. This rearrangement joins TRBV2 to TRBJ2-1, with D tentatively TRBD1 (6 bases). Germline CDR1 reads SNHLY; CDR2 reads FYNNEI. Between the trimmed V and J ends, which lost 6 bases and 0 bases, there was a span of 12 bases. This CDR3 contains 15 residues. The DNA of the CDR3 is TGTGCCAGCAGGAGACAGGAAAGCTCCTACAATGAGCAGTTCTTC. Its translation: CASRRQESSYNEQFF.

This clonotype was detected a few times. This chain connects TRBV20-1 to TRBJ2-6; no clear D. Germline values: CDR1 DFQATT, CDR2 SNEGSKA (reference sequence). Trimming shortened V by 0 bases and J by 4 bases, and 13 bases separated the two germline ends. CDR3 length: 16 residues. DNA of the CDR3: TGCAGTGCTAGAGAGTTTAGAGGTCCCGGGGCCAACGTCCTGACTTTC. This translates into CSAREFRGPGANVLTF.

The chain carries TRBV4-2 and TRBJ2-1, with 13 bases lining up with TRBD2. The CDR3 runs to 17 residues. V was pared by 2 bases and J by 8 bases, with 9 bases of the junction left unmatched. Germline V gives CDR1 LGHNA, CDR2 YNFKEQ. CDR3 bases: TGTGCCAGCAGCCAAATTCTAAGGACTAGCGGGAGCGATGAGCAGTTCTTC. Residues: CASSQILRTSGSDEQFF.

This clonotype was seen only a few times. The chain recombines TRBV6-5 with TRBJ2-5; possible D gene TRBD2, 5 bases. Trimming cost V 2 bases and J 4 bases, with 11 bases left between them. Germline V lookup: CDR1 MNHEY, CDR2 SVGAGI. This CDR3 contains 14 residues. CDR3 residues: CASSYGRALETQYF. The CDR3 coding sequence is TGTGCCAGCAGTTACGGGCGGGCACTAGAGACCCAGTACTTC.

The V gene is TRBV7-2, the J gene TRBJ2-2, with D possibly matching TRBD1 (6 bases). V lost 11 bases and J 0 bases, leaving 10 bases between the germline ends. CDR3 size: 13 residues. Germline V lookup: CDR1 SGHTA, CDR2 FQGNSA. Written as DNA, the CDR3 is TGTGCCGGGGGACAAGCGAACACCGGGGAGCTGTTTTTT. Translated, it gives CAGGQANTGELFF.

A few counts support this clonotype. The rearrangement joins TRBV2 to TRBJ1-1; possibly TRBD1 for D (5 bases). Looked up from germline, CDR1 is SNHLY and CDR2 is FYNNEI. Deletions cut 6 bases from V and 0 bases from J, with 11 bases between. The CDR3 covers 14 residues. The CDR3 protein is CASRGTEMNTEAFF. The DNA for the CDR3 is TGTGCCAGCAGGGGGACGGAGATGAACACTGAAGCTTTCTTT.

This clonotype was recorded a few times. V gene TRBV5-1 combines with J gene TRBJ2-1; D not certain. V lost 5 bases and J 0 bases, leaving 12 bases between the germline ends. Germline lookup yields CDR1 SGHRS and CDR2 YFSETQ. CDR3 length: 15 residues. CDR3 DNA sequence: TGCGCCAGCAGGCCGGGTCCGAACTCCTACAATGAGCAGTTCTTC. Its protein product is CASRPGPNSYNEQFF.